What follows are 26 T cell receptor beta chains derived from one specimen sequenced in a study of T-cell memory formation after mild COVID-19. Using its own MiXCR run on the 5' RACE reads, TCRdb lists one record per CDR3 protein. In the table there are under 150,000 distinct CDR3 sequences, 20% to 25% of which are singletons. Sequencing was carried out using PBMCs or a T cell subset sorted from them (not recorded which). These receptors were taken from a man aged 18 to 30 who had mild COVID-19 (a few samples of this study predate the infection). Cell type and time point are not known.

This clonotype was seen a few times. The chain employs TRBV6-5 and TRBJ2-4, with a tentative D call TRBD1 (6 bases). The V end lost 0 bases, the J end lost 7 bases, and 10 bases lay between the germline ends. This CDR3 is built from 14 residues. Germline values: CDR1 MNHEY, CDR2 SVGAGI. CDR3 bases: TGTGCCAGCAGTTACTCGGTGCAGGGGAACATTCAGTACTTC. Amino acids: CASSYSVQGNIQYF.

This clonotype occurred a few times. The gene calls are TRBV5-6 and TRBJ1-1; possibly TRBD1 for D (6 bases). From germline, CDR1 is SGHDT and CDR2 YYEEEE. CDR3 size: 15 residues. V was clipped by 4 bases and J by 6 bases, with 19 bases between them. CDR3 region: CASSGGGRGLPEAFF. For the CDR3, the DNA is TGTGCCAGCAGCGGGGGCGGGAGGGGCCTACCTGAAGCTTTCTTT.

This clonotype has just a few counts. The V gene is TRBV6-5, the J gene TRBJ1-6; no clear D gene. The germline gives CDR1 MNHEY, CDR2 SVGAGI. CDR3 length: 17 residues. Trimming stripped 2 bases from V and 0 bases from J, with 11 bases between. CDR3 bases: TGTGCCAGCAGTTACGTCAGTAAATTCTCCTATAATTCACCCCTCCACTTT. It codes for CASSYVSKFSYNSPLHF.

The sample holds a few counts of this clonotype. The J gene is TRBJ1-5, the V gene TRBV5-1; tentatively, D is TRBD1 (5 bases). CDR1 SGHRS and CDR2 YFSETQ come from the germline V gene. The CDR3 length is 15 residues. With 2 bases removed from V and 1 base from J, the gap between germline ends came to 10 bases. The CDR3 is CASSLTGLSNQPQHF. DNA for the CDR3: TGCGCCAGCAGCTTAACGGGACTAAGCAATCAGCCCCAGCATTTT.

The chain couples TRBV7-9 to TRBJ2-5; tentatively, D is TRBD1 or TRBD2 (5 bases each). Trimming cost V 3 bases and J 5 bases, with 16 bases left between them. This CDR3 is 15 amino acids long. Germline CDR1 SEHNR, CDR2 FQNEAQ (reference sequence). DNA of the CDR3: TGTGCCAGCAGCTTTACGGACATCGAGGGGGAGACCCAGTACTTC. It yields the protein CASSFTDIEGETQYF. Using reference TRBV7-9 and TRBJ2-5 for the parts outside the CDR3, the full variable domain is DTGVSQNPRHKITKRGQNVTFRCDPISEHNRLYWYRQTLGQGPEFLTYFQNEAQLEKSRLLSDRFSAERPKGSFSTLEIQRTEQGDSAMYLCASSFTDIEGETQYFGPGTRLLVL.

This clonotype is a singleton in its sample. The chain uses TRBV9 and TRBJ2-1; 11 nucleotides line up with TRBD2. After removal of 1 base from V and 8 bases from J, the junction contained 5 bases not matched to a gene. Per germline, CDR1 SGDLS and CDR2 YYNGEE. CDR3 length equals 15 residues. The CDR3: CASSVSLAGGYEQFF. Written as DNA, the CDR3 is TGTGCCAGCAGCGTAAGTCTAGCGGGAGGATATGAGCAGTTCTTC.

The V and J genes are TRBV27 and TRBJ2-1; 12 bases line up with TRBD2. The CDR3 is 15 amino acids. Trimming at V came to 6 bases and at J to 10 bases, leaving 10 bases not matched to a gene. The germline CDR1 and CDR2 sequences are MNHEY and SMNVEV (reference sequence). The CDR3 spells CASSYLAGGHGEQFF. For the CDR3, the DNA is TGTGCCAGCAGCTATCTAGCGGGGGGGCACGGGGAGCAGTTCTTC.

The rearrangement links TRBV6-5 to TRBJ1-6, with D possibly being TRBD1 (5 bases). Germline CDR1 and CDR2: MNHEY and SVGAGI. Trimming removed 6 bases from V and 7 bases from J, with 22 bases in between. The length of the CDR3 is 17 residues. The CDR3 spells CASSLRRARGGNSPLHF. The CDR3 DNA reads as TGTGCCAGCAGCCTCAGACGGGCTCGGGGGGGAAATTCACCCCTCCACTTT.

This chain's CDR3 is CASSPGLAGTYEQYF. Here the CDR3 DNA reads TGCGCCAGCAGCCCGGGACTAGCGGGAACCTACGAGCAGTACTTC. The chain is built from TRBV5-1 and TRBJ2-7; TRBD2 aligns across 13 bases. The CDR3 spans 15 residues. Germline CDR1 is SGHRS and CDR2 is YFSETQ. V was pared by 4 bases and J by 2 bases, with 3 bases of the junction left unmatched.

This chain links TRBV4-2 with TRBJ1-5; D gene ambiguous. Trimming shortened V by 1 base and J by 7 bases, and 14 bases separated the two germline ends. CDR3 length: 15 residues. Germline V gives CDR1 LGHNA, CDR2 YNFKEQ. CDR3 DNA sequence: TGTGCCAGCAGCCAAGTGGATAGTAGTTTGCAGCCCCAGCATTTT. Its translation is CASSQVDSSLQPQHF.

The chain uses TRBV12-3 or TRBV12-4 and TRBJ1-1; 10 bases map to TRBD1. With 5 bases clipped from V and 0 bases from J, the junction kept 6 bases outside the gene matches. The CDR3 spans 16 residues. CDR3 DNA sequence: TGTGCCAGCAGTCCCTGGGACAGGGGCGTGAACACTGAAGCTTTCTTT. Translating gives CASSPWDRGVNTEAFF.

The chain has TRBV5-1 and TRBJ2-1; D is ambiguous. The germline V and J ends were trimmed by 1 base and 6 bases, with 5 bases remaining between them. This CDR3 is built from 12 residues. CDR1 is SGHRS, CDR2 YFSETQ, per germline. The CDR3, as DNA: TGCGCCAGCAGCTTGCTGGGCAATGAGCAGTTCTTC. It translates to CASSLLGNEQFF.

There are a few counts of this clonotype. The chain carries TRBV28 and TRBJ2-7; D remains ambiguous. In germline, CDR1 is MDHEN, CDR2 SYDVKM. The CDR3 contains 11 residues. V dropped 8 bases and J dropped 5 bases, with 10 bases sitting between them. The CDR3 DNA sequence: TGTGCCAGCGGTCAGACGGACGAGCAGTACGTC. It is translated as CASGQTDEQYV.

In its sample, this clonotype was seen a few times. J is TRBJ1-6 and V is TRBV6-5, with D tentatively TRBD1 (5 bases). The germline CDR1 and CDR2 sequences are MNHEY and SVGAGI. The V end lost 5 bases, the J end lost 10 bases, and 18 bases lay between the germline ends. The CDR3 has 15 residues. The CDR3 here is CASSQKGLPASPLHF. CDR3 DNA: TGTGCCAGCAGTCAGAAGGGACTCCCTGCATCACCCCTCCACTTT.

The chain combines TRBV27 with TRBJ2-1; 7 nucleotides match TRBD2. CDR1 is MNHEY and CDR2 is SMNVEV in the germline V gene (reference sequence). V was pared by 0 bases and J by 4 bases, with 12 bases of the junction left unmatched. This CDR3 has 18 residues. The DNA for the CDR3 is TGTGCCAGCAGTTTATCGGTGCCTAGCGGATATCTATACAATGAGCAGTTCTTC. Its protein is CASSLSVPSGYLYNEQFF.

This clonotype was counted only a few times. The gene calls are TRBV7-2 and TRBJ2-5, with 7 bases fitting TRBD1. The CDR3 runs 15 residues. Germline assignment: CDR1 SGHTA and CDR2 FQGNSA. The junction had 7 bases not matched to a gene; V was cut back by 2 bases and J by 4 bases. The CDR3 region is CASSLRGSGGETQYF. CDR3 coding DNA: TGTGCCAGCAGCTTAAGGGGATCAGGGGGAGAGACCCAGTACTTC.

In its sample, this clonotype was seen once. The chain combines TRBV6-5 with TRBJ1-5; D remains ambiguous. The CDR3 contains 15 residues. Germline values: CDR1 MNHEY, CDR2 SVGAGI. V was pared by 2 bases and J by 3 bases, with 11 bases between. The chain's CDR3 is CASSYPWGINQPQHF. In nucleotides, the CDR3 is TGTGCCAGCAGTTACCCGTGGGGAATCAATCAGCCCCAGCATTTT.

In its sample, this clonotype was seen a few times. This chain joins TRBV5-8 and TRBJ2-1; no reliable D call. This CDR3 is 15 amino acids long. V dropped 3 bases and J dropped 5 bases, with 15 bases sitting between them. Germline values: CDR1 SGHTS, CDR2 YDEGEE. In DNA form, the CDR3 reads TGTGCCAGCAGCTCCTTAACAACCGAGCACAATGAGCAGTTCTTC. It yields the protein CASSSLTTEHNEQFF.

The chain combines TRBV4-1 with TRBJ1-5; maybe TRBD1 (6 bases). The CDR3 contains 15 residues. V dropped 0 bases and J dropped 7 bases, with 13 bases sitting between them. Germline V gene lookup returns CDR1 MGHRA and CDR2 YSYEKL. The CDR3 sequence: CASSQETGIGQPQHF. The CDR3 bases are TGCGCCAGCAGCCAAGAAACAGGGATCGGACAGCCCCAGCATTTT.

The V and J genes are TRBV20-1 and TRBJ1-3; D may be TRBD1 (5 bases). The CDR3 extends over 14 amino acids. Germline CDR1 DFQATT, CDR2 SNEGSKA (reference sequence). Trimming stripped 4 bases from V and 0 bases from J, with 10 bases between. For the CDR3, the DNA is TGCAGTGCTACCCGGGACGGCTCTGGAAACACCATATATTTT. It translates to CSATRDGSGNTIYF.

In its sample, this clonotype was seen a few times. The rearrangement links TRBV7-9 to TRBJ2-2; 8 bases align to TRBD2. Germline loops: CDR1 SEHNR, CDR2 FQNEAQ (reference sequence). This CDR3 contains 16 residues. V lost 5 bases to trimming and J lost 2 bases; unmatched junction nucleotides: 7. In nucleotides, the CDR3 is TGTGCCAGCAGCCCCCTGGGACTAGGTAACACCGGGGAGCTGTTTTTT. It is translated as CASSPLGLGNTGELFF.

J is TRBJ1-2 and V is TRBV6-2 or TRBV6-3; D perhaps matches TRBD1 (5 bases). CDR1 MNHEY and CDR2 SVGEGT come from the germline V gene. CDR3 size: 15 residues. Deletions cut 5 bases from V and 3 bases from J, with 16 bases between. The CDR3 DNA reads TGTGCCAGCAGTACCAGCGCCGGCAGGGACTATGGCTACACCTTC. It specifies CASSTSAGRDYGYTF.

The table lists this clonotype with a few counts. This chain joins TRBV25-1 and TRBJ1-1; 12 positions agree with TRBD1. Looked up from germline, CDR1 is MGHDK and CDR2 is SYGVNS. Germline trimming cut 3 bases from V and 1 base from J; bases unmatched to any gene: 15. The CDR3 loop spans 20 amino acids. The CDR3 nucleotides are TGTGCCAGCAGTGATCCCGGACCGGGACAGGGGGCAATCGCGAACACTGAAGCTTTCTTT. Its translation: CASSDPGPGQGAIANTEAFF.

J is TRBJ2-3 and V is TRBV6-2 or TRBV6-3; maybe TRBD1 (5 bases). The CDR3 runs 13 residues. Germline V gene sequence: CDR1 MNHEY, CDR2 SVGEGT. Trimming left V 4 bases short and J 8 bases short, with 13 bases between. CDR3 residues: CASSFGIRVTQYF. CDR3 coding DNA: TGTGCCAGCAGTTTTGGTATCAGGGTTACGCAGTATTTT.

This chain uses TRBV28 with TRBJ1-6, with D unresolved. V was trimmed by 2 bases and J by 6 bases, leaving 5 bases between them. The V gene's germline CDR1 is MDHEN and CDR2 SYDVKM. The CDR3 contains 13 residues. The CDR3 protein is CASSLMGNSPLHF. CDR3 DNA: TGTGCCAGCAGTTTAATGGGTAATTCACCCCTCCACTTT.

This clonotype has just a few counts. The V call is TRBV20-1, the J call TRBJ1-5; no definite D call. The length of the CDR3 is 15 residues. Germline V gene lookup returns CDR1 DFQATT and CDR2 SNEGSKA (reference sequence). Deletions cut 0 bases from V and 3 bases from J, with 12 bases between. The CDR3 reads CSARDPTSNNQPQHF. As DNA, the CDR3 is TGCAGTGCTAGAGATCCTACCAGTAACAATCAGCCCCAGCATTTT.